A selection of T cell receptor beta chains follows, all from one sample in a study of PD-L1 blockade in urothelial cancer. Libraries were prepared by immunoSEQ multiplex PCR; TCRdb keeps only in-frame clonotypes and omits some of them. Among 70,000 or so clones listed, approximately 91% were seen once. The input for sequencing was PBMCs, taken around atezolizumab (anti-PD-L1) treatment. These receptors all come from a man aged 60 to 75 with urothelial cancer. Each CDR3 is given with its conserved first and last residue. D genes are given only for firm matches. Clone size is shown for a subset of rows, as once, few, many or a class of expanded clone.

j_call d_call clone_size v_call cdr3_length cdr3_nt cdr3_aa
TRBJ1-5 . . TRBV27 15 TGTGCCAGCAGCCGCTACAGGGATAGCAATCAGCCCCAGCATTTT CASSRYRDSNQPQHF
TRBJ2-5 TRBD1 . TRBV7-2 15 TGTGCCAGCAGCCCCCGTCTCGACAGGGGGATTCCCCAGTACTTC CASSPRLDRGIPQYF
TRBJ2-7 TRBD1 . TRBV7-3 15 TGTGCCAGCAGCTTACAGGGACAGGGGGCCTACGAGCAGTACTTC CASSLQGQGAYEQYF
TRBJ2-7 TRBD1 once TRBV2 14 TGTGCCAGCAGGCGGGACAGGCCAAGTTACGAGCAGTACTTC CASRRDRPSYEQYF
TRBJ1-1 TRBD1 once TRBV6-5 15 TGTGCCAGCCGAGGGCAGGGGGGCGCGGGCACTGAAGCTTTCTTT CASRGQGGAGTEAFF
TRBJ2-1 TRBD2 . TRBV2 16 TGTGCCAGCAGTGGATCTAGCGGGGGGGCTAACAATGAGCAGTTCTTC CASSGSSGGANNEQFF
TRBJ2-1 TRBD2 . TRBV6-4 15 TGTGCCAGCAGTGACGGACTAGCGGGGGGGCATGAGCAGTTCTTC CASSDGLAGGHEQFF
TRBJ2-5 TRBD2 . TRBV2 17 TGTGCCAGCAGTGAAGCGGCTAGCGGGGGCGTCCAAGAGACCCAGTACTTC CASSEAASGGVQETQYF
TRBJ2-3 . . TRBV21-1 13 TGTGCCAGAGGGACAGGGGGCACAGATACGCAGTATTTT CARGTGGTDTQYF
TRBJ2-3 TRBD2 . TRBV30 17 TGTGCCTGGAGTGTAGGTTCGCGGGGGGGCGGCACAGATACGCAGTATTTT CAWSVGSRGGGTDTQYF
TRBJ2-1 . . TRBV7-2 14 TGTGCCAGCAGCCCTACCGGGACAATCAATGAGCAGTTCTTC CASSPTGTINEQFF
TRBJ2-5 . . TRBV5-1 16 TGCGCCAGCAGCTTGGCCTACGGGGGGCCGGGAGAGACCCAGTACTTC CASSLAYGGPGETQYF
TRBJ1-6 . . TRBV19 14 TGTGCCAGTAGTAACGGGGGCTATAATTCACCCCTCCACTTT CASSNGGYNSPLHF
TRBJ2-1 TRBD2 . TRBV25-1 17 TGTGCCAGCAAGGCGGAAGTGGGACTAGCGACCTACAATGAGCAGTTCTTC CASKAEVGLATYNEQFF
TRBJ2-2 TRBD2 . TRBV10-3 18 TGTGCCATCAGTGAGTCGTTTATAGCGGGACCGAACACCGGGGAGCTGTTTTTT CAISESFIAGPNTGELFF